This T cell receptor beta chain was identified in a study of blood T cell repertoires in COVID-19. Across the whole study: From T cells, B-cell-depleted T cells, or PBMCs came the material, which was cDNA or gDNA.

The CDR3 is 13 amino acids. The V gene lost 2 bases and the J gene lost 3 bases, with 4 bases spanning the gap. Germline CDR1 reads MNHEY; CDR2 reads SVGAGI. Profiled with immunoSEQ multiplex PCR; TCRdb holds only in-frame clones, not every one. This table has around 100,000 clones, roughly two thirds appearing once. The sample consisted of peripheral blood. The chain joins TRBV6-5 to TRBJ2-2, with D hard to call. This clonotype was obtained from an elderly man with acute or convalescent COVID-19. CDR3 residues: CASSYDYTGELFF. DNA for the CDR3: TGTGCCAGCAGTTACGACTACACCGGGGAGCTGTTTTTT.